The rows below give T cell receptor beta chains drawn from one sample of a study of glioma-infiltrating T cells. TCRdb reprocessed the multiplex PCR reads with MiXCR, giving one entry per CDR3 protein. The repertoire has 300,000 to 400,000 distinct CDR3 sequences, around 45% of them found once; the top ten carry 9.5% to 15%. The sequenced sample consisted of glioma tissue, nonneoplastic brain tissue, or PBMCs (not recorded which). The receptors originated from a human donor with low-grade glioma or glioblastoma, undergoing nonglioma brain surgery, or in good health (not recorded which). Both conserved end residues are part of each CDR3. A D gene is named only where the DNA matches it firmly. The listing skips clone size in some rows; elsewhere it reads once, few, many or a size class.

v_call: TRBV6-1
clone_size: -
d_call: -
j_call: TRBJ2-7
cdr3_aa: CASSEKVPYEQYF
cdr3_nt: TGTGCCAGCAGTGAAAAAGTTCCCTACGAGCAGTACTTC

v_call: TRBV20-1
clone_size: many
d_call: TRBD1
j_call: TRBJ1-2
cdr3_aa: CSGQGAVNYGYTF
cdr3_nt: TGCAGTGGACAGGGGGCCGTGAACTATGGCTACACCTTC

v_call: TRBV7-6
clone_size: -
d_call: TRBD2
j_call: TRBJ2-5
cdr3_aa: CASSRGTIQETQYF
cdr3_nt: TGTGCCAGCAGCCGGGGGACTATCCAAGAGACCCAGTACTTC

v_call: TRBV6-5
clone_size: -
d_call: TRBD2
j_call: TRBJ2-1
cdr3_aa: CASSPGNSGIPNEQFF
cdr3_nt: TGTGCCAGCAGTCCCGGTAATAGCGGGATTCCGAATGAGCAGTTCTTC

v_call: TRBV15
clone_size: -
d_call: -
j_call: TRBJ2-1
cdr3_aa: CATSEGYDEQFF
cdr3_nt: TGTGCCACCAGCGAGGGATATGATGAGCAGTTCTTC

v_call: TRBV10-3
clone_size: few
d_call: -
j_call: TRBJ2-1
cdr3_aa: CAISEPTGYYNEQFF
cdr3_nt: TGTGCCATCAGTGAGCCCACAGGGTACTACAATGAGCAGTTCTTC

v_call: TRBV25-1
clone_size: -
d_call: -
j_call: TRBJ2-1
cdr3_aa: CASSEWRGARNEQFF
cdr3_nt: TGTGCCAGCAGTGAATGGAGAGGGGCGAGGAATGAGCAGTTCTTC

v_call: TRBV27
clone_size: many
d_call: -
j_call: TRBJ2-7
cdr3_aa: CASKEQGYEQYF
cdr3_nt: TGTGCCAGCAAAGAACAGGGTTACGAGCAGTACTTC

v_call: TRBV20-1
clone_size: -
d_call: TRBD2
j_call: TRBJ2-1
cdr3_aa: CSATRPGLAGDFNKQFF
cdr3_nt: TGCAGTGCTACCCGACCGGGACTAGCGGGAGACTTCAATAAGCAGTTCTTC

v_call: TRBV7-9
clone_size: -
d_call: -
j_call: TRBJ2-7
cdr3_aa: CASSPPGGPTSYEQYF
cdr3_nt: TGTGCCAGCAGCCCCCCCGGGGGGCCGACCTCCTACGAGCAGTACTTC

v_call: TRBV25-1
clone_size: few
d_call: TRBD1
j_call: TRBJ2-1
cdr3_aa: CASSEPGQGAYNEQFF
cdr3_nt: TGTGCCAGCAGTGAACCGGGACAGGGGGCATACAATGAGCAGTTCTTC

v_call: TRBV6-2/TRBV6-3
clone_size: few
d_call: TRBD1
j_call: TRBJ2-7
cdr3_aa: CASTSGQVNYEQYF
cdr3_nt: TGTGCCAGCACCTCTGGACAGGTAAACTACGAGCAGTACTTC

v_call: TRBV5-1
clone_size: -
d_call: -
j_call: TRBJ1-2
cdr3_aa: CASSLGPSSNYGYTF
cdr3_nt: TGCGCCAGCAGCCTAGGCCCCTCTTCTAACTATGGCTACACCTTC

v_call: TRBV12-3/TRBV12-4
clone_size: -
d_call: -
j_call: TRBJ2-1
cdr3_aa: CASGRNEQFF
cdr3_nt: TGTGCCAGCGGGAGGAATGAGCAGTTCTTC

v_call: TRBV15
clone_size: -
d_call: -
j_call: TRBJ2-1
cdr3_aa: CATIGTNSYNEQLF
cdr3_nt: TGTGCCACCATCGGGACCAACTCCTACAATGAGCAGCTCTTC

v_call: TRBV28
clone_size: -
d_call: TRBD1
j_call: TRBJ2-2
cdr3_aa: CASTPTGTGNTGELFF
cdr3_nt: TGTGCCAGCACCCCTACCGGGACAGGGAACACCGGGGAGCTGTTTTTT

v_call: TRBV5-1
clone_size: few
d_call: TRBD2
j_call: TRBJ2-3
cdr3_aa: CASSAGLASTDTQYF
cdr3_nt: TGCGCCAGCAGCGCGGGACTAGCGAGCACAGATACGCAGTATTTT

v_call: TRBV10-3
clone_size: -
d_call: TRBD1
j_call: TRBJ1-1
cdr3_aa: CAIGEYRGRVQTEAFF
cdr3_nt: TGTGCCATCGGTGAATACAGGGGAAGGGTTCAAACTGAAGCTTTCTTT

v_call: TRBV6-2/TRBV6-3
clone_size: -
d_call: -
j_call: TRBJ2-7
cdr3_aa: CTSSYPPDEQYF
cdr3_nt: TGTACCAGCAGTTACCCACCGGACGAGCAGTACTTC

v_call: TRBV19
clone_size: few
d_call: TRBD2
j_call: TRBJ2-1
cdr3_aa: CASSILAAYNEQFF
cdr3_nt: TGTGCCAGTAGTATACTAGCGGCTTACAATGAGCAGTTCTTC